This TCR beta chain was sequenced for a study of shared clonotypes between healthy human individuals. Overall study results and limits: Clonotype sharing among donors was expected to depend on sequencing depth. Large sequencing depth failed to make sorted-subset sequencing complete, rarefaction showed.

Here immunoSEQ multiplex PCR was the method, and the copy in TCRdb shows in-frame clones only, minus some. The table has approximately 530,000 clones, approximately 95% seen once; the top ten hold approximately 0.06%. As for this clone: Its specificity is not known.

The sequence was collected from a woman aged 25 to 39 in good health. The sequenced sample consisted of naive CD4+ T cells sorted from blood. Subset defined: CD45RA+ positively selected.

Here the CDR3 reads CASSAKRGHQRIDEKLFF. In nucleotides, the CDR3 is TGTGCCAGCAGTGCAAAACGGGGGCACCAACGGATTGATGAAAAACTGTTTTTT. V and J are TRBV7-8 and TRBJ1-4; TRBD1 is a possible D gene (6 bases). Germline V gives CDR1 SGHVS, CDR2 FQNEAQ. Trimming stripped 6 bases from V and 6 bases from J, with 26 bases between. The CDR3 runs to 18 residues.